The 8 T cell receptor beta chains below were found in one sample sequenced in a study of cytomegalovirus exposure and HLA in healthy donors. The PCR made use of 60 Vbeta and 13 Jbeta primers. The table came from immunoSEQ multiplex PCR; TCRdb's copy has only in-frame clones and leaves some out. Here the sample spans approximately 110,000 clones, roughly 68% being singletons. Sequenced input: PBMCs. These receptors were obtained from a woman in her 50s in good health and CMV-seropositive.

This clone has a single count. This chain connects TRBV29-1 to TRBJ2-5, with 10 bases matching TRBD1. The V and J ends lost 2 bases and 5 bases, in that order; junction bases with no gene match: 8. This CDR3 is built from 15 residues. The germline gives CDR1 SQVTM, CDR2 ANQGSEA. In DNA form, the CDR3 reads TGCAGCGTTGAATTGAGACAGGGGGCGCGGGAGACCCAGTACTTC. Translating gives CSVELRQGARETQYF.

This chain joins TRBV19 and TRBJ2-7, with 7 nucleotides matching TRBD1. J lost 1 base, V lost 2 bases, and 8 bases had no gene match. Germline-derived CDR1 and CDR2 are LNHDA and SQIVND (reference sequence). The CDR3 runs 16 residues. The CDR3 sequence: CASSIRGQGPSYEQYF. Written as DNA, the CDR3 is TGTGCCAGTAGTATAAGGGGGCAGGGACCTTCCTACGAGCAGTACTTC.

The rearrangement uses TRBV5-4 and TRBJ2-6, with a tentative D call TRBD2 (6 bases). Deletions cut 8 bases from V and 2 bases from J, with 14 bases between. Per germline, CDR1 SGHNT and CDR2 YYREEE (reference sequence). The CDR3 has 15 residues. The CDR3 reads CASGPREAGANVLTF. CDR3 coding DNA: TGTGCCAGTGGTCCCAGGGAGGCTGGGGCCAACGTCCTGACTTTC.

The chain links TRBV27 to TRBJ1-2; no firm D call. The V and J ends lost 4 bases and 8 bases respectively, with 11 bases between them. This CDR3 spans 12 amino acids. Germline CDR1 MNHEY, CDR2 SMNVEV (reference sequence). DNA for the CDR3: TGTGCCAGCAGTTCGCTAGCCGGGGGCTACACCTTC. Its protein is CASSSLAGGYTF.

V gene TRBV7-8 combines with J gene TRBJ2-7; weak D call: TRBD1 (6 bases). The V and J ends lost 3 bases and 1 base respectively, with 13 bases between them. The CDR3 loop spans 15 amino acids. Per germline, CDR1 SGHVS and CDR2 FQNEAQ. CDR3 loop: CASSFQGHASYEQYF. In DNA, the CDR3 is TGTGCCAGCAGCTTCCAGGGACATGCTTCCTACGAGCAGTACTTC.

This clone was seen more than once but under ten times. At one end the junction does not follow the germline gene, possibly because of a read error. The rearrangement links TRBV5-1 to TRBJ2-7; 8 nucleotides match TRBD1. CDR1 is SGHRS and CDR2 is YFSETQ in the germline V gene. The CDR3 length is 14 residues. In DNA form, the CDR3 reads TGCGCCAGCAGCCCTGGACAGGGTTCCTCCGAGCAGTACTTC. Translated, it gives CASSPGQGSSEQYF.

The rearrangement links TRBV4-2 to TRBJ2-3, with TRBD2 identical over 10 bases. Germline assignment: CDR1 LGHNA and CDR2 YNFKEQ. The V segment lost 5 bases and the J segment 1 base; nucleotides outside the gene matches: 0. CDR3 length: 14 residues. The CDR3 region has the DNA TGTGCCAGCAGCGGGACTAGCGGCACAGATACGCAGTATTTT. Its translation is CASSGTSGTDTQYF.

The CDR3 here is CASSTPRDAETQYF. In nucleotides, the CDR3 is TGTGCCAGTAGTACGCCCAGGGATGCGGAGACCCAGTACTTC. This rearrangement joins TRBV19 to TRBJ2-5, with D possibly being TRBD1 (5 bases). This CDR3 spans 14 amino acids. Trimming left V 4 bases short and J 5 bases short, with 14 bases between. Germline CDR1 and CDR2: LNHDA and SQIVND (reference sequence).